Following are 7 T cell receptor beta chains from one sample sequenced in a study of T cells after yellow fever vaccination. TCRdb reanalysed the 5' RACE reads using MiXCR and keeps one entry per CDR3 protein. This sample has about 340,000 distinct CDR3 sequences, with 7.5% to 9% found just once. The source was PBMCs, collected on the day of the first yellow fever vaccination. The receptors originated from a man between 18 and 29 years old who received the YFV17D yellow fever vaccine.

A few counts support this clonotype. The chain is built from TRBV28 and TRBJ1-2, with D perhaps matching TRBD1 (6 bases). V lost 6 bases to trimming and J lost 8 bases, with 16 bases between them. The CDR3 is made up of 13 amino acids. Germline V gene lookup returns CDR1 MDHEN and CDR2 SYDVKM. In DNA, the CDR3 is TGTGCCAGCAGCGGGGGGCGGCTCAGGGGCTACACCTTC. It encodes CASSGGRLRGYTF.

This clonotype was recorded a few times. The rearrangement links TRBV6-1 to TRBJ2-7; TRBD1 is a possible D gene (6 bases). CDR1 is MNHNS, CDR2 SASEGT, per germline. The CDR3 sequence is 14 residues long. Trimming took 2 bases from V and 6 from J, leaving 14 bases between them. DNA for the CDR3: TGTGCCAGCAGTGAACACAGGGTGGTCTTCGAGCAGTACTTC. It yields the protein CASSEHRVVFEQYF.

This clonotype was seen ten or more times. This sequence joins TRBV11-2 and TRBJ2-5; D may be TRBD1 or TRBD2 (5 bases each). Trimming shortened V by 5 bases and J by 2 bases, and 15 bases separated the two germline ends. The germline CDR1 and CDR2 sequences are SGHAT and FQNNGV. This CDR3 region has 15 residues. Written as DNA, the CDR3 is TGTGCCAGCAGCCCCCCGGGACGGAAACAAGAGACCCAGTACTTC. Amino acid sequence: CASSPPGRKQETQYF.

This clonotype was seen a handful of times. J is TRBJ2-2 and V is TRBV12-3 or TRBV12-4; no clear D gene. The V end lost 2 bases, the J end lost 2 bases, and 6 bases lay between the germline ends. The CDR3 extends over 14 amino acids. In nucleotides, the CDR3 is TGTGCCAGCAGTTTACATGGAAACACCGGGGAGCTGTTTTTT. Translating it yields CASSLHGNTGELFF.

This clonotype was seen many times. The gene calls are TRBV4-1 and TRBJ1-2, with D possibly matching TRBD1 (5 bases). There are 16 residues in the CDR3. V lost 1 base and J lost 13, with 25 bases in between. Germline CDR1 and CDR2: MGHRA and YSYEKL. In DNA form, the CDR3 reads TGCGCCAGCAGCCAAGTGGATTTAGTGACAGTGGGTCTGCTCACCTTC. It yields the protein CASSQVDLVTVGLLTF.

The V call is TRBV9, the J call TRBJ2-1, with 11 bases that match TRBD1. The length of the CDR3 is 16 residues. J was trimmed by 6 bases and V by 0 bases; bases with no gene match: 5. Per germline, CDR1 SGDLS and CDR2 YYNGEE. The chain's CDR3 is CASSVEGGTGGNEQFF. CDR3 DNA: TGTGCCAGCAGCGTAGAGGGGGGGACAGGGGGCAATGAGCAGTTCTTC.

The sample holds a few counts of this clonotype. The rearrangement uses TRBV5-1 and TRBJ1-2, with D unclear. Trimming took off 4 bases at V and 7 bases at J, with 11 bases between the two ends. This CDR3 is built from 12 residues. Germline V gene data show CDR1 as SGHRS and CDR2 as YFSETQ. The chain's CDR3 is CASSLSPGGYTF. The DNA for the CDR3 is TGCGCCAGCAGCCTTAGTCCGGGTGGCTACACCTTC. Drawing the rest from reference TRBV5-1 and TRBJ1-2, the complete variable domain is KAGVTQTPRYLIKTRGQQVTLSCSPISGHRSVSWYQQTPGQGLQFLFEYFSETQRNKGNFPGRFSGRQFSNSRSEMNVSTLELGDSALYLCASSLSPGGYTFGSGTRLTVV.